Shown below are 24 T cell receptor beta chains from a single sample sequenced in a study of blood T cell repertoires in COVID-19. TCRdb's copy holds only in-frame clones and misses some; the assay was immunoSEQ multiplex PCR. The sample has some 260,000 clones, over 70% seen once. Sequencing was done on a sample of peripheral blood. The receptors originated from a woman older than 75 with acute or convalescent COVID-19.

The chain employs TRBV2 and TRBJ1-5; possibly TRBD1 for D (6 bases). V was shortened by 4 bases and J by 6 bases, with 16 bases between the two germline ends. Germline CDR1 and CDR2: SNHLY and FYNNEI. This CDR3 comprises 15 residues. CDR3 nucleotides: TGTGCCAGCAGTGCTGGGGCCAGGGGCGGTCAGCCCCAGCATTTT. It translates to CASSAGARGGQPQHF.

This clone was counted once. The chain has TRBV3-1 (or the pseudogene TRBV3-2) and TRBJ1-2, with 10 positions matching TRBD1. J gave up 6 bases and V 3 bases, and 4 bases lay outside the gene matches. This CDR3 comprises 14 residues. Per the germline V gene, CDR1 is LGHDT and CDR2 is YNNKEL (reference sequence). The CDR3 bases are TGTGCCAGCAGCCACGGTGGACAGGGGGATGGCTACACCTTC. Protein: CASSHGGQGDGYTF.

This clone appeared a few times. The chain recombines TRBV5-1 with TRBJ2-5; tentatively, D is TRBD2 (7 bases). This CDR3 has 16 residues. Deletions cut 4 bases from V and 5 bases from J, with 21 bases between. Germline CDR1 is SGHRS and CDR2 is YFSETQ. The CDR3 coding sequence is TGCGCCAGCAGCCGGGGGGCGGGAGAGATAACGGAGACCCAGTACTTC. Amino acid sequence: CASSRGAGEITETQYF.

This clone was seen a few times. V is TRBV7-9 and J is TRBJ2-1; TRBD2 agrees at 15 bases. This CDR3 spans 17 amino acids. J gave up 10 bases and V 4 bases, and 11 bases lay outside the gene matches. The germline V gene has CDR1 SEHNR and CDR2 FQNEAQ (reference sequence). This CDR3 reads CASSSAKGLAGGIEQFF. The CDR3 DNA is TGTGCCAGCAGCTCGGCCAAGGGACTAGCGGGAGGAATCGAGCAGTTCTTC.

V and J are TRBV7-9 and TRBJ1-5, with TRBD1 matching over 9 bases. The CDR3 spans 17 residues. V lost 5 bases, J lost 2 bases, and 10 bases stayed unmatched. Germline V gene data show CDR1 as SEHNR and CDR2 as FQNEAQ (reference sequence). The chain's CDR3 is CASSPGTGNSGNQPQHF. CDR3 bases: TGTGCCAGCAGCCCCGGGACAGGGAATTCTGGCAATCAGCCCCAGCATTTT. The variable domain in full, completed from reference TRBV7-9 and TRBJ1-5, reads DTGVSQNPRHKITKRGQNVTFRCDPISEHNRLYWYRQTLGQGPEFLTYFQNEAQLEKSRLLSDRFSAERPKGSFSTLEIQRTEQGDSAMYLCASSPGTGNSGNQPQHFGDGTRLSIL.

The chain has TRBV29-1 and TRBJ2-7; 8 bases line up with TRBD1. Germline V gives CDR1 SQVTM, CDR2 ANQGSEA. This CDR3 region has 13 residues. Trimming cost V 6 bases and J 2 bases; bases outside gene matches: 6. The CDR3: CSVSQGATYEQYF. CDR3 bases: TGCAGCGTCTCGCAGGGGGCTACCTACGAGCAGTACTTC.

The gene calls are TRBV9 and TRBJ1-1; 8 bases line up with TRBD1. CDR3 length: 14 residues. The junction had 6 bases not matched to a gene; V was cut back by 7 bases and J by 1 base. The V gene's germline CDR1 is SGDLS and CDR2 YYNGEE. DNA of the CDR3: TGTGCCAGCGGACAGGGTTGGTCGAACACTGAAGCTTTCTTT. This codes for CASGQGWSNTEAFF.

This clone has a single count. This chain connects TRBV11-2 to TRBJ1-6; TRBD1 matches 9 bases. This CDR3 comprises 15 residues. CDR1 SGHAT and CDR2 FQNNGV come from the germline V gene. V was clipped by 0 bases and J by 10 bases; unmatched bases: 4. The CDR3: CASSLEQGAGSPLHF. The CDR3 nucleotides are TGTGCCAGCAGCTTAGAACAGGGGGCCGGATCACCCCTCCACTTT.

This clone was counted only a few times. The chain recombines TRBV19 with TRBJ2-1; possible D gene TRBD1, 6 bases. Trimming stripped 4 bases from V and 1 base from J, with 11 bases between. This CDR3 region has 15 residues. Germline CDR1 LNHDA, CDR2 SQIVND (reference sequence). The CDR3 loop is CASSNTGRSYNEQFF. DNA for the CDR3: TGTGCCAGTAGTAATACAGGGAGATCCTACAATGAGCAGTTCTTC.

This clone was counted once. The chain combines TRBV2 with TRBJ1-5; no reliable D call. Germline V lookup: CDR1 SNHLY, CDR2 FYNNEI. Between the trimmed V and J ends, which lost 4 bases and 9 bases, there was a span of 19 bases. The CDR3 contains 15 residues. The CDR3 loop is CASSVDSGTAAPQHF. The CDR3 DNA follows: TGTGCCAGCAGTGTGGACTCAGGCACGGCCGCGCCCCAGCATTTT.

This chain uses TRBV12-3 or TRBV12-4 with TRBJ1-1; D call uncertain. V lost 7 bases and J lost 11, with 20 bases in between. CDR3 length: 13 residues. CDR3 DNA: TGTGCCAGCAACCCCGACTTGACCGGTGGGGCTTTCTTT. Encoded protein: CASNPDLTGGAFF.

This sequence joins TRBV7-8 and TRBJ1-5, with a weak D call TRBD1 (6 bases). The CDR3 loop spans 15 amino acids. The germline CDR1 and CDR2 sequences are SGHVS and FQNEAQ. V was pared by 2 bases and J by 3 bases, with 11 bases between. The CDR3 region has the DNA TGTGCCAGCAGCTTATATGGGACATTCAATCAGCCCCAGCATTTT. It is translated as CASSLYGTFNQPQHF.

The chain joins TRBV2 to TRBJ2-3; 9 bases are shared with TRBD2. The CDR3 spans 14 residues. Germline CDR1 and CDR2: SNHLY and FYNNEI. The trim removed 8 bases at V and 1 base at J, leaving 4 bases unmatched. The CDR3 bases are TGTGCCAGCCAGACTAGCGGAGGCACAGATACGCAGTATTTT. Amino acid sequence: CASQTSGGTDTQYF.

This chain's CDR3 is CASSPSSGRSQSRTHGYTF. The CDR3 DNA follows: TGTGCCAGCAGCCCTTCTTCCGGCAGGTCTCAATCTCGTACCCATGGCTACACCTTC. The genes are TRBV5-4 and TRBJ1-2; D not certain. The CDR3 contains 19 residues. Per germline, CDR1 SGHNT and CDR2 YYREEE (reference sequence). Trimming removed 4 bases from V and 6 bases from J, with 31 bases in between.

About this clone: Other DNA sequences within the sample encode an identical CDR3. CDR3 protein: CASSEQGGNTEAFF. Here the CDR3 DNA reads TGCGCCAGCAGCGAGCAGGGGGGTAACACTGAAGCTTTCTTT. The chain is built from TRBV5-1 and TRBJ1-1; 7 bases map to TRBD1. The CDR3 totals 14 residues. J lost 2 bases, V lost 4 bases, and 5 bases had no gene match. Germline values: CDR1 SGHRS, CDR2 YFSETQ.

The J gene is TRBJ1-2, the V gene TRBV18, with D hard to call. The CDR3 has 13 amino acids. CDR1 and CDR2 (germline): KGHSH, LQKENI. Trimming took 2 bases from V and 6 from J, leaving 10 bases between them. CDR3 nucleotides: TGTGCCAGCTCACCAGGGAGAGTTGATGGCTACACCTTC. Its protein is CASSPGRVDGYTF.

The CDR3 DNA sequence: TGTGCCAGCAGTTACCAGACTAGCGGGGGCAACGAGCAGTACTTC. Its translation is CASSYQTSGGNEQYF. The rearrangement links TRBV6-2 or TRBV6-3 to TRBJ2-7, with 12 positions matching TRBD2. The length of the CDR3 is 15 residues. J lost 5 bases, V lost 2 bases, and 4 bases had no gene match. CDR1 and CDR2 (germline): MNHEY, SVGEGT.

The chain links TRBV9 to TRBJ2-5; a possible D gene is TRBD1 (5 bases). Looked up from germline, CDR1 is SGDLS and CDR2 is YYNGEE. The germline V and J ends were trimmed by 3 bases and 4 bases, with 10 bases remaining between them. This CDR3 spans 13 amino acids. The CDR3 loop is CASSGRELETQYF. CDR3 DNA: TGTGCCAGCAGCGGCAGGGAACTAGAGACCCAGTACTTC.

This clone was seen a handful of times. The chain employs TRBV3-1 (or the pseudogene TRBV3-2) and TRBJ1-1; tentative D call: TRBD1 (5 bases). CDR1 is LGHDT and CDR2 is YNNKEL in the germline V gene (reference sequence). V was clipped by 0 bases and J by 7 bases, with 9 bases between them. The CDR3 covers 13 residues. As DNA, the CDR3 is TGTGCCAGCAGCCAAGAGCGGGACCTTGAAGCTTTCTTT. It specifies CASSQERDLEAFF.

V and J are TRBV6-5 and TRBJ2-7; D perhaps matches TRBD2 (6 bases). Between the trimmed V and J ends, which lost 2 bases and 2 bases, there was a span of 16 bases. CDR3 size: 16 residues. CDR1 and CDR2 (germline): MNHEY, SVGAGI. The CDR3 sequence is CASSYGFAGGAYEQYF. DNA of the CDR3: TGTGCCAGCAGTTACGGGTTTGCGGGCGGGGCCTACGAGCAGTACTTC.

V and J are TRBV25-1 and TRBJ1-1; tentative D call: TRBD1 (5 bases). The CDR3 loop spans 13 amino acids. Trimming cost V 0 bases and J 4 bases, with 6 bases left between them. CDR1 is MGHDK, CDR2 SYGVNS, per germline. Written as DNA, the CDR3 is TGTGCCAGCAGTGAATATACAGGCACTGAAGCTTTCTTT. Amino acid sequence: CASSEYTGTEAFF. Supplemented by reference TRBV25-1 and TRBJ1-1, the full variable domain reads EADIYQTPRYLVIGTGKKITLECSQTMGHDKMYWYQQDPGMELHLIHYSYGVNSTEKGDLSSESTVSRIRTEHFPLTLESARPSHTSQYLCASSEYTGTEAFFGQGTRLTVV.

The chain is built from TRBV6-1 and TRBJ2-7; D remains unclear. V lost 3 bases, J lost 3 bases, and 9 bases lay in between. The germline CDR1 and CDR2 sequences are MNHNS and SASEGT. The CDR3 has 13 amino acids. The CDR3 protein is CASSETAGYEQYF. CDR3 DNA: TGTGCCAGCAGTGAGACGGCAGGCTACGAGCAGTACTTC.

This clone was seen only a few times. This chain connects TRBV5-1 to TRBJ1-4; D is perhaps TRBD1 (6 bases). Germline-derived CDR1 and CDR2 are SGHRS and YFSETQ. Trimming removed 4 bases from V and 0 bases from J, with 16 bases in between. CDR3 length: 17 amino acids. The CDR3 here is CASSTGQFLATNEKLFF. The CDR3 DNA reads TGCGCCAGCAGCACGGGACAATTCCTAGCAACTAATGAAAAACTGTTTTTT.

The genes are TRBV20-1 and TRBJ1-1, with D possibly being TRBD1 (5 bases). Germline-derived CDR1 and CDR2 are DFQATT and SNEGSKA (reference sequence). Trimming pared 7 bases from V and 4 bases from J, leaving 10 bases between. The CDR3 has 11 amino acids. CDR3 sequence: CSGGDGTEAFF. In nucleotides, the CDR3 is TGCAGTGGGGGGGATGGCACTGAAGCTTTCTTT.